These 25 T cell receptor beta chains came from one sample sequenced in a study of post-analysis software for immune sequencing data. General study findings and limits: With TRBV5-6, TRBV5-1 and TRBV20-1 included, about five TRBV segments were more frequent in patients than in controls.

The authors incorporated unique molecular identifiers into the TCR beta cDNA libraries. TCRdb re-derived calls from the PCR reads in MiXCR, one entry per CDR3 protein. The table has some 690,000 distinct CDR3 sequences, approximately 60% seen once; the top ten hold 11%. These receptors' targets are unknown. Sequencing was done on a sample of blood. These receptors were obtained from a girl aged 2 to 10 with multiple sclerosis.

This clonotype showed up just a few times. This chain joins TRBV6-5 and TRBJ2-5, with D perhaps assigned TRBD1 or TRBD2 (6 bases each). Per the germline V gene, CDR1 is MNHEY and CDR2 is SVGAGI. The germline V and J ends were trimmed by 2 bases and 4 bases, with 14 bases remaining between them. The CDR3 consists of 15 residues. CDR3: CASSYVRGQGETQYF. CDR3 in DNA: TGTGCCAGCAGTTACGTCCGGGGGCAGGGAGAGACCCAGTACTTC.

The chain uses TRBV7-2 and TRBJ2-5, with D possibly TRBD2 on 6 matching bases. V lost 4 bases and J 1 base, leaving 13 bases between the germline ends. This CDR3 comprises 15 residues. Germline loops: CDR1 SGHTA, CDR2 FQGNSA. The CDR3 sequence is CASSSPLAAQETQYF. The CDR3 nucleotides are TGTGCCAGCAGCTCACCACTAGCAGCCCAAGAGACCCAGTACTTC.

This clonotype showed up just a few times. The rearrangement uses TRBV19 and TRBJ2-7, with 10 bases aligning to TRBD1. CDR1 LNHDA and CDR2 SQIVND come from the germline V gene (reference sequence). The J segment lost 7 bases and the V segment lost 8 bases, leaving 17 bases of the junction unmatched. The CDR3 loop spans 16 amino acids. The CDR3 reads CASSPGPGQGVGEQYF. The CDR3 region has the DNA TGTGCCAGTTCCCCGGGCCCAGGACAGGGGGTAGGGGAGCAGTACTTC.

The chain employs TRBV12-3 or TRBV12-4 and TRBJ2-1; 11 bases map to TRBD2. With the DNA end fitting TRBJ2-7 better, the J assignment may be wrong. The CDR3 consists of 18 residues. Written as DNA, the CDR3 is TGTGCCAGCAGTTTAGGGGGCCTAGCGGGGGGACACTACAATGAGCAGTACTTC. It specifies CASSLGGLAGGHYNEQYF.

The chain uses TRBV7-6 and TRBJ2-1; 9 positions match TRBD2. This CDR3 has 16 residues. In germline, CDR1 is SGHVS, CDR2 FNYEAQ. V dropped 3 bases and J dropped 2; count of bases not matched to a gene: 5. CDR3 residues: CASSLASGDPYNEQFF. The CDR3 nucleotides are TGTGCCAGCAGCTTGGCTAGCGGGGATCCCTACAATGAGCAGTTCTTC. The entire variable domain, with the rest obtained from reference TRBV7-6 and TRBJ2-1, is as follows: GAGVSQSPRYKVTKRGQDVALRCDPISGHVSLYWYRQALGQGPEFLTYFNYEAQQDKSGLPNDRFSAERPEGSISTLTIQRTEQRDSAMYRCASSLASGDPYNEQFFGPGTRLTVL.

For this clonotype: At one end, the junction sequence differs from germline, possibly due to a read error. The genes are TRBV10-3 and TRBJ2-7, with D possibly TRBD2 on 6 matching bases. CDR1 ENHRY and CDR2 SYGVKD come from the germline V gene. The CDR3 is 14 residues long. CDR3 sequence: CASSESGRSYEQYF. Written as DNA, the CDR3 is TGTGCCAGCAGTGAGTCAGGGAGGTCCTACGAGCAGTACTTC.

The genes are TRBV7-9 and TRBJ2-5, with D perhaps TRBD1 (6 bases). This CDR3 is 14 amino acids long. Looked up from germline, CDR1 is SEHNR and CDR2 is FQNEAQ (reference sequence). Trimming took 2 bases from V and 4 from J, leaving 11 bases between them. The CDR3, as DNA: TGTGCCAGCAGCTTACATACAGGGCGAGAGACCCAGTACTTC. Encoded protein: CASSLHTGRETQYF.

V and J are TRBV10-3 and TRBJ1-2, with 7 bases aligning to TRBD1. The CDR3 runs 15 residues. Trimming removed 5 bases from V and 5 bases from J; junction bases left unmatched: 11. Germline CDR1 is ENHRY and CDR2 is SYGVKD. CDR3 in amino acids: CAISQDRLSVYGYTF. The CDR3 bases are TGTGCCATCAGTCAGGACAGGCTAAGTGTGTATGGCTACACCTTC.

V usage is TRBV7-2 and J usage is TRBJ2-4; D not resolved. CDR1 and CDR2 from the germline V gene are SGHTA and FQGNSA. Trimming pared 4 bases from V and 0 bases from J, leaving 7 bases between. The CDR3 length is 14 residues. CDR3 region: CASSSTEAKNIQYF. The CDR3 DNA sequence: TGTGCCAGCAGCTCGACGGAAGCCAAAAACATTCAGTACTTC.

The CDR3 DNA reads TGTGCCTCCGCGGGCGTCTCCTACGAGCAGTACTTC. Amino acids: CASAGVSYEQYF. The J gene is TRBJ2-7, the V gene TRBV6-2 or TRBV6-3; D possibly corresponds to TRBD2 (5 bases). V was trimmed by 11 bases and J by 0 bases, leaving 11 bases between them. This CDR3 has 12 residues. Germline CDR1 and CDR2: MNHEY and SVGEGT.

The J gene is TRBJ2-1, the V gene TRBV5-1; D gene uncertain. The germline CDR1 and CDR2 sequences are SGHRS and YFSETQ. The CDR3 has 14 amino acids. With 0 bases removed from V and 4 bases from J, the gap between germline ends came to 8 bases. CDR3 amino acids: CASSLEPTYNEQFF. The CDR3 DNA reads TGCGCCAGCAGCTTGGAACCCACTTACAATGAGCAGTTCTTC.

This clonotype was recorded a few times. The chain has TRBV10-3 and TRBJ2-3; possible D gene TRBD2, 6 bases. Germline CDR1 ENHRY, CDR2 SYGVKD. CDR3 length: 13 amino acids. The V end was cut by 10 bases, the J end by 5 bases, with 16 bases between. CDR3 residues: CATLDGRKDTQYF. The CDR3 bases are TGTGCCACCCTGGACGGGAGAAAAGATACGCAGTATTTT.

The chain combines TRBV4-1 with TRBJ1-6, with D uncertain. Per germline, CDR1 MGHRA and CDR2 YSYEKL. V was trimmed by 5 bases and J by 7 bases, leaving 18 bases between them. This CDR3 region has 16 residues. CDR3 coding DNA: TGCGCCAGCAGCAGAGGTGGGGTAAGAGAAAATTCACCCCTCCACTTT. It translates to CASSRGGVRENSPLHF.

The rearrangement joins TRBV29-1 to TRBJ1-2; D gene uncertain. Per the germline V gene, CDR1 is SQVTM and CDR2 is ANQGSEA. The CDR3 is 13 amino acids. The germline V and J ends were trimmed by 5 bases and 10 bases, with 20 bases remaining between them. This CDR3 is CSVPDMRVGDYTF. The CDR3 region has the DNA TGCAGCGTTCCCGACATGCGGGTGGGTGACTACACCTTC.

The chain joins TRBV20-1 to TRBJ1-1, with TRBD1 as a possible D gene (5 bases). CDR1 is DFQATT, CDR2 SNEGSKA, per germline (reference sequence). The V end lost 6 bases, the J end lost 0 bases, and 11 bases lay between the germline ends. This CDR3 is built from 13 residues. The CDR3 nucleotides read TGCAGTGCGGGGGACGGGTTGAACACTGAAGCTTTCTTT. It encodes CSAGDGLNTEAFF.

This chain connects TRBV20-1 to TRBJ2-1; D is possibly TRBD1 or TRBD2 (6 bases each). The CDR3 contains 17 residues. With 4 bases removed from V and 4 bases from J, the gap between germline ends came to 23 bases. Germline CDR1 and CDR2: DFQATT and SNEGSKA (reference sequence). CDR3 sequence: CSATGRRAEGVYNEQFF. DNA for the CDR3: TGCAGTGCTACCGGGAGACGAGCGGAGGGGGTATACAATGAGCAGTTCTTC.

V is TRBV5-1 and J is TRBJ2-7, with D hard to call. The CDR3 length is 14 residues. Trimming stripped 4 bases from V and 6 bases from J, with 17 bases between. CDR1 and CDR2 (germline): SGHRS, YFSETQ. In DNA, the CDR3 is TGCGCCAGCAGCCCTCGAGATTCGATCGGCGAGCAGTACTTC. This codes for CASSPRDSIGEQYF. Together with reference TRBV5-1 and TRBJ2-7, the CDR3 gives the full variable domain: KAGVTQTPRYLIKTRGQQVTLSCSPISGHRSVSWYQQTPGQGLQFLFEYFSETQRNKGNFPGRFSGRQFSNSRSEMNVSTLELGDSALYLCASSPRDSIGEQYFGPGTRLTVT.

V usage is TRBV7-9 and J usage is TRBJ2-7; possibly TRBD2 for D (6 bases). The V and J ends lost 3 bases and 4 bases respectively, with 25 bases between them. The CDR3 covers 18 residues. CDR1 is SEHNR, CDR2 FQNEAQ, per germline (reference sequence). The CDR3 nucleotides are TGTGCCAGCAGCTTTGGGATCCCACCCCAGTATGCGGGGTACGAGCAGTACTTC. Encoded protein: CASSFGIPPQYAGYEQYF. Looking up the rest from reference TRBV7-9 and TRBJ2-7 gives the full variable domain: DTGVSQNPRHKITKRGQNVTFRCDPISEHNRLYWYRQTLGQGPEFLTYFQNEAQLEKSRLLSDRFSAERPKGSFSTLEIQRTEQGDSAMYLCASSFGIPPQYAGYEQYFGPGTRLTVT.

The sample holds one count of this clonotype. This chain uses TRBV29-1 with TRBJ2-1, with 9 bases matching TRBD1. Trimming took 1 base from V and 0 from J; bases not matched to a gene: 7. The CDR3 has 17 amino acids. From germline, CDR1 is SQVTM and CDR2 ANQGSEA. The CDR3 reads CSVEAGQGSFSYNEQFF. The CDR3 DNA reads as TGCAGCGTTGAAGCGGGACAGGGTTCTTTCTCCTACAATGAGCAGTTCTTC.

This chain joins TRBV5-1 and TRBJ2-3; D not certain. V lost 3 bases and J lost 4, with 9 bases in between. CDR1 is SGHRS, CDR2 YFSETQ, per germline. The CDR3 is 13 amino acids. CDR3 nucleotides: TGCGCCAGCAGCTCGCGACTGTCAGATACGCAGTATTTT. Encoded protein: CASSSRLSDTQYF.

The J gene is TRBJ1-2, the V gene TRBV5-1, with unresolved D. With 0 bases removed from V and 5 bases from J, the gap between germline ends came to 11 bases. The CDR3 spans 14 residues. CDR1 is SGHRS, CDR2 YFSETQ, per germline. The CDR3 region has the DNA TGCGCCAGCAGCTTGGATCGGCAGACTTATGGCTACACCTTC. Translation gives CASSLDRQTYGYTF.

The CDR3 sequence: CAISSEGGYGYTF. For the CDR3, the DNA is TGTGCCATCAGTTCGGAGGGGGGCTATGGCTACACCTTC. The rearrangement joins TRBV10-3 to TRBJ1-2; D is possibly TRBD1 (6 bases). CDR1 is ENHRY and CDR2 is SYGVKD in the germline V gene. V was clipped by 5 bases and J by 4 bases, with 11 bases between them. This CDR3 has 13 amino acids.

J is TRBJ2-5 and V is TRBV20-1, with 7 bases that match TRBD1. Trimming at V came to 3 bases and at J to 5 bases, leaving 6 bases not matched to a gene. This CDR3 region has 13 residues. From germline, CDR1 is DFQATT and CDR2 SNEGSKA (reference sequence). CDR3 loop: CSASPNRGETQYF. DNA of the CDR3: TGCAGTGCTAGCCCCAACAGGGGCGAGACCCAGTACTTC.

This rearrangement joins TRBV12-3 or TRBV12-4 to TRBJ2-5; 9 bases map to TRBD1. CDR3 length: 18 residues. V shed 4 bases, J shed 3 bases, and the junction held 15 bases outside the gene matches. In nucleotides, the CDR3 is TGTGCCAGCAGTTCCCATGCTTCCGGGACAGGGACGGAAGAGACCCAGTACTTC. Amino acids: CASSSHASGTGTEETQYF.

The CDR3: CASSLGGLGLEQYF. Written as DNA, the CDR3 is TGTGCCAGCAGTTTAGGGGGACTGGGTCTCGAGCAGTACTTC. This chain connects TRBV27 to TRBJ2-4, with D possibly being TRBD2 (6 bases). The end of the DNA is better explained by TRBJ2-7, so the J call may be wrong. In germline, CDR1 is MNHEY, CDR2 SMNVEV (reference sequence). This CDR3 has 14 amino acids.